Listed below are T cell receptor beta chains from one sample, sequenced in a study of T-cell reconstitution after alpha-beta-depleted transplantation in children. TCRdb passed the PCR reads through MiXCR, listing each CDR3 protein once. The table lists around 380,000 distinct CDR3 sequences, under 13% of them singletons. The material was PBMCs from the stem cell graft donor, obtained from the stem cell graft. The receptors come from a human donor who donated a stem cell graft to a child with acute myeloid leukemia. CDR3s include the opening cysteine and the closing phenylalanine or tryptophan. The size of a clone is reported for some rows only, either as once, few or many, or as a class for expanded clones.

v_gene	j_gene	abundance	CDR3aa
TRBV30	TRBJ2-7	few	CAWSPSYEQYF
TRBV24-1	TRBJ2-3	few	CATSSFRGGRLLTDTQYF
TRBV4-1	TRBJ1-6	many	CASSQELGTGNSPLHF
TRBV20-1	TRBJ2-5	NA	CSAKSSEETQYF
TRBV15	TRBJ1-5	NA	CATSRGADSSQPQHF
TRBV7-8	TRBJ2-5	few	CASSPGTIPETQYF
TRBV10-3	TRBJ2-7	NA	CATSKTGQPYEQYF
TRBV12-3/TRBV12-4	TRBJ2-2	NA	CASSPQGSNTGELFF
TRBV5-6	TRBJ2-5	NA	CASTLTGAGETQYF
TRBV20-1	TRBJ1-3	few	CSAPGEWGSGNTIYF
TRBV9	TRBJ2-5	few	CASSPRVGGLAGDETQYF
TRBV15	TRBJ2-4	few	CATSRAGQGLAKNIQYF
TRBV5-5	TRBJ2-5	few	CASSLANGGGGGETQYF
TRBV29-1	TRBJ2-4	NA	CSAVPGQGARNIQYF
TRBV29-1	TRBJ1-2	NA	CSVEANFSGRNGYTF
TRBV7-2	TRBJ1-5	NA	CASSLANQGGQPQHF
TRBV7-2	TRBJ2-7	few	CASSLAGTSSSYEQYF